What follows are 30 T cell receptor beta chains derived from one specimen sequenced in a study of T-cell reconstitution after alpha-beta-depleted transplantation in children. Preparation of the TCRbeta library involved a method that used unique molecular identifiers. One entry per CDR3 protein results from TCRdb running MiXCR on the PCR reads. Of hundreds of thousands of distinct CDR3 sequences in the sample, under 15% were seen once. The input for sequencing was PBMCs, taken before TCRalphabeta/CD19-depleted stem cell transplant. The receptors were gathered from a girl aged 2-15 years with congenital amegakaryocytic thrombocytopenia, due to receive a stem cell transplant.

This chain joins TRBV7-9 and TRBJ2-7; the match to TRBD2 covers 7 bases. V shed 5 bases and J 4 bases; nucleotides not matched to a gene: 8. Germline loops: CDR1 SEHNR, CDR2 FQNEAQ (reference sequence). The CDR3 loop spans 14 amino acids. CDR3 DNA sequence: TGTGCCAGCAGCACCCGGGACTACAATTACGAGCAGTACTTC. It yields the protein CASSTRDYNYEQYF. Supplemented by reference TRBV7-9 and TRBJ2-7, the full variable domain reads DTGVSQNPRHKITKRGQNVTFRCDPISEHNRLYWYRQTLGQGPEFLTYFQNEAQLEKSRLLSDRFSAERPKGSFSTLEIQRTEQGDSAMYLCASSTRDYNYEQYFGPGTRLTVT.

The gene calls are TRBV7-8 and TRBJ2-1; no firm D call. Trimming removed 1 base at V and 13 bases at J, with 14 bases between. Germline CDR1 reads SGHVS; CDR2 reads FQNEAQ. The CDR3 runs to 13 residues. The CDR3 DNA reads as TGTGCCAGCAGCTTAGGAACTGGACGGCCCCAGTTCTTC. Amino acid sequence: CASSLGTGRPQFF.

This clonotype was picked up a small number of times. V and J are TRBV27 and TRBJ1-3; 7 nucleotides line up with TRBD1. V gave up 6 bases and J gave up 4 bases; unmatched junction bases: 6. This CDR3 is built from 14 residues. Germline assignment: CDR1 MNHEY and CDR2 SMNVEV (reference sequence). CDR3 sequence (DNA): TGTGCCAGCAGCCGTACAGGGGTGGGAAACACCATATATTTT. It translates to CASSRTGVGNTIYF.

This clonotype was observed once. The gene calls are TRBV14 and TRBJ2-7; TRBD1 or TRBD2 may be the D gene (5 bases each). Per germline, CDR1 SGHDN and CDR2 FVKESK. Trimming cost V 3 bases and J 1 base, with 7 bases left between them. The CDR3 is 13 amino acids. The CDR3 loop reads CASSQWGSYEQYF. CDR3 coding DNA: TGTGCCAGCAGCCAGTGGGGGTCCTACGAGCAGTACTTC.

V usage is TRBV7-2 and J usage is TRBJ2-1; D is possibly TRBD2 (6 bases). The germline gives CDR1 SGHTA, CDR2 FQGNSA. V was clipped by 1 base and J by 0 bases, with 10 bases between them. This CDR3 is built from 16 residues. CDR3 coding DNA: TGTGCCAGCAGCTTAGTGGGACTTAGCTCCTACAATGAGCAGTTCTTC. It yields the protein CASSLVGLSSYNEQFF.

This clonotype was seen repeatedly, ten times or more. CDR3 coding DNA: TGCAGTGCTTACCAACCCGCACCGATTAACACCGGGGAGCTGTTTTTT. It translates to CSAYQPAPINTGELFF. The chain joins TRBV20-1 to TRBJ2-2; unclear D gene. The germline V and J ends were trimmed by 5 bases and 2 bases, with 18 bases remaining between them. Germline CDR1 is DFQATT and CDR2 is SNEGSKA (reference sequence). The CDR3 has 16 amino acids.

This clonotype was found many times. The chain combines TRBV20-1 with TRBJ2-2, with TRBD2 identical over 8 bases. Germline-derived CDR1 and CDR2 are DFQATT and SNEGSKA (reference sequence). The CDR3 sequence is 14 residues long. The V gene end was trimmed by 3 bases and the J gene end by 3 bases; junction bases not matched to a gene: 3. The CDR3 loop reads CSASGRGYTGELFF. The CDR3 DNA reads TGCAGTGCTAGCGGGAGGGGATACACCGGGGAGCTGTTTTTT.

Comments on this clonotype: A much larger clonotype is one base distant, so this may be a read error. This chain connects TRBV3-1 to TRBJ2-1; the match to TRBD2 covers 7 bases. Germline values: CDR1 LGHDT, CDR2 YNNKEL (reference sequence). The CDR3 is 15 residues long. The CDR3 protein is CASSPVLAVIDEHFF. The CDR3 DNA sequence: TGTGCCAGCAGCCCCGTTCTAGCGGTGATCGATGAGCATTTCTTC.

Only a few counts were recorded for this clonotype. The chain links TRBV29-1 to TRBJ1-2; 9 nucleotides match TRBD1. The CDR3 totals 12 residues. CDR1 and CDR2 from the germline V gene are SQVTM and ANQGSEA. V lost 7 bases to trimming and J lost 3 bases; unmatched junction nucleotides: 3. The CDR3 protein is CSGRDRDYGYTF. In DNA, the CDR3 is TGCAGCGGCCGGGACAGGGACTATGGCTACACCTTC. Using reference TRBV29-1 and TRBJ1-2 for the parts outside the CDR3, the full variable domain is SAVISQKPSRDICQRGTSLTIQCQVDSQVTMMFWYRQQPGQSLTLIATANQGSEATYESGFVIDKFPISRPNLTFSTLTVSNMSPEDSSIYLCSGRDRDYGYTFGSGTRLTVV.

This clonotype was counted between two and nine times. This chain links TRBV2 with TRBJ2-5; weak D call: TRBD2 (6 bases). The CDR3 extends over 14 amino acids. The V gene's germline CDR1 is SNHLY and CDR2 FYNNEI. V lost 6 bases and J lost 7, with 18 bases in between. The CDR3 here is CASRSGLIVWTQYF. In DNA, the CDR3 is TGTGCCAGCAGATCAGGACTAATCGTATGGACCCAGTACTTC.

This clonotype has more than one count but fewer than ten. This chain uses TRBV29-1 with TRBJ2-5, with D unclear. This CDR3 contains 12 residues. The V gene lost 8 bases and the J gene lost 1 base, with 11 bases spanning the gap. Germline CDR1 SQVTM, CDR2 ANQGSEA. The CDR3 region is CSQKVGQETQYF. DNA of the CDR3: TGCAGCCAGAAGGTGGGCCAAGAGACCCAGTACTTC.

This clonotype came up many times. V is TRBV7-2 and J is TRBJ1-2; D is unclear. V was cut by 5 bases and J by 7 bases, with 14 bases left in between. This CDR3 is 13 amino acids long. Germline CDR1 and CDR2: SGHTA and FQGNSA. CDR3 nucleotide sequence: TGTGCCAGCAGCCTAACGGGAGTTATTGGCTACACCTTC. The encoded protein is CASSLTGVIGYTF.

Notes on this clonotype: A much larger clone lies a single base off, so this may be a read error. This chain uses TRBV12-3 or TRBV12-4 with TRBJ2-7, with TRBD1 matching over 7 bases. The CDR3 totals 15 residues. The CDR3 DNA follows: TGTGCCAGCAGGTTTACAGGGGATCGGGCCTACGAGCGGTACTTC. This encodes CASRFTGDRAYERYF.

This clonotype has at least ten counts. The chain employs TRBV5-1 and TRBJ1-2; 9 positions agree with TRBD1. With 7 bases clipped from V and 13 bases from J, the junction kept 17 bases outside the gene matches. The CDR3 totals 14 residues. The V gene's germline CDR1 is SGHRS and CDR2 YFSETQ. This CDR3 reads CASREIVNRGRSTF. The CDR3 DNA follows: TGCGCCAGCCGAGAGATAGTTAACAGGGGGCGAAGCACCTTC.

The chain uses TRBV7-2 and TRBJ2-7, with no clear D. From germline, CDR1 is SGHTA and CDR2 FQGNSA. CDR3 length: 13 residues. The ends were cut back, 5 bases at V and 3 bases at J, with 11 bases in the middle. CDR3 DNA sequence: TGTGCCAGCAGCATGGGCCATCGCTACGAGCAGTACTTC. It codes for CASSMGHRYEQYF.

This clonotype showed up just a few times. The rearrangement links TRBV12-3 or TRBV12-4 to TRBJ2-7, with 13 nucleotides matching TRBD2. The CDR3 length is 17 residues. The V and J ends lost 5 bases and 7 bases, in that order; junction bases with no gene match: 14. The CDR3 region has the DNA TGTGCCAGCAGTCCGGAACCGGGACTAGCGGGGAGGTTTGAGCAGTACTTC. It yields the protein CASSPEPGLAGRFEQYF.

This clonotype was detected many times. The rearrangement joins TRBV11-2 to TRBJ2-7; no reliable D call. Trimming pared 1 base from V and 5 bases from J, leaving 9 bases between. CDR3 length equals 13 residues. Germline CDR1 reads SGHAT; CDR2 reads FQNNGV. The CDR3 sequence: CASSLALVDEQYF. The CDR3 DNA is TGTGCCAGCAGCTTAGCCCTAGTTGACGAGCAGTACTTC.

This clonotype has ten or more counts. The genes are TRBV28 and TRBJ2-1; tentatively, D is TRBD1 or TRBD2 (5 bases each). Deletions cut 6 bases from V and 6 bases from J, with 18 bases between. Germline V lookup: CDR1 MDHEN, CDR2 SYDVKM. This CDR3 spans 15 amino acids. CDR3 nucleotide sequence: TGTGCCAGCAGGGGGGTTGGGTCTATTTTCAATGAGCAGTTCTTC. It translates to CASRGVGSIFNEQFF.

This clonotype was recorded many times. The chain joins TRBV5-6 to TRBJ2-3; D not resolved. Germline values: CDR1 SGHDT, CDR2 YYEEEE. Trimming cost V 0 bases and J 0 bases, with 8 bases left between them. The CDR3 has 15 residues. Here the CDR3 reads CASSLDYSSTDTQYF. CDR3 sequence (DNA): TGTGCCAGCAGCTTGGACTACTCCAGCACAGATACGCAGTATTTT.

This clonotype was counted at least ten times. The chain links TRBV7-2 to TRBJ2-5; D gene unclear. Germline values: CDR1 SGHTA, CDR2 FQGNSA. There are 16 residues in the CDR3. Trimming cost V 4 bases and J 2 bases, with 17 bases left between them. CDR3 DNA sequence: TGTGCCAGCAGCTCGAGACCGGGTATAACTCAAGAGACCCAGTACTTC. It specifies CASSSRPGITQETQYF.

This clonotype has at least ten counts. The chain uses TRBV18 and TRBJ2-1, with D perhaps matching TRBD1 (6 bases). The CDR3 is 17 amino acids. Trimming removed 1 base at V and 1 base at J, with 14 bases between. The germline V gene has CDR1 KGHSH and CDR2 LQKENI. CDR3 sequence (DNA): TGTGCCAGCTCACCACGAGGAGTAGGGGGTTCCTACAATGAGCAGTTCTTC. Its translation is CASSPRGVGGSYNEQFF.

This clonotype appeared once. The rearrangement joins TRBV19 to TRBJ1-5; 7 bases line up with TRBD1. Trimming removed 5 bases from V and 4 bases from J; junction bases left unmatched: 5. The germline CDR1 and CDR2 sequences are LNHDA and SQIVND (reference sequence). This CDR3 has 14 amino acids. CDR3 DNA: TGTGCCAGTAGTGGGGGACAGCAAAATCAGCCCCAGCATTTT. Encoded protein: CASSGGQQNQPQHF.

This clonotype has just one count. The rearrangement uses TRBV28 and TRBJ1-6; D perhaps matches TRBD1 (6 bases). The CDR3 loop spans 17 amino acids. Trimming took off 6 bases at V and 4 bases at J, with 19 bases between the two ends. Germline values: CDR1 MDHEN, CDR2 SYDVKM. The chain's CDR3 is CASRRYLQGLYNSPLHF. CDR3 DNA: TGTGCCAGCAGACGATACCTACAGGGTTTATATAATTCACCCCTCCACTTT. Using reference TRBV28 and TRBJ1-6 for the parts outside the CDR3, the full variable domain is DVKVTQSSRYLVKRTGEKVFLECVQDMDHENMFWYRQDPGLGLRLIYFSYDVKMKEKGDIPEGYSVSREKKERFSLILESASTNQTSMYLCASRRYLQGLYNSPLHFGNGTRLTVT.

This clonotype was counted ten times or more. This sequence joins TRBV20-1 and TRBJ2-7, with D possibly matching TRBD2 (5 bases). From germline, CDR1 is DFQATT and CDR2 SNEGSKA (reference sequence). V was shortened by 6 bases and J by 2 bases, with 17 bases between the two germline ends. CDR3 length: 14 residues. CDR3 in DNA: TGCAGTGCCCTCCCGGGAACGACACCCTACGAGCAGTACTTC. This encodes CSALPGTTPYEQYF.

There are many counts of this clonotype. The gene calls are TRBV5-1 and TRBJ2-7; D unresolved. Trimming removed 6 bases at V and 1 base at J, with 20 bases between. The CDR3 consists of 16 residues. Germline lookup yields CDR1 SGHRS and CDR2 YFSETQ. DNA for the CDR3: TGCGCCAGCACCTCCTCCGGAGTGAGCGTGTCCTACGAGCAGTACTTC. Amino acids: CASTSSGVSVSYEQYF. The complete variable domain, with remaining parts taken from reference TRBV5-1 and TRBJ2-7, reads KAGVTQTPRYLIKTRGQQVTLSCSPISGHRSVSWYQQTPGQGLQFLFEYFSETQRNKGNFPGRFSGRQFSNSRSEMNVSTLELGDSALYLCASTSSGVSVSYEQYFGPGTRLTVT.

This clonotype was counted a few times. The genes are TRBV20-1 and TRBJ2-7; no definite D call. V was shortened by 0 bases and J by 3 bases, with 12 bases between the two germline ends. Germline lookup yields CDR1 DFQATT and CDR2 SNEGSKA (reference sequence). The CDR3 contains 14 residues. The CDR3 loop reads CSARDRWLNYEQYF. The CDR3 DNA reads as TGCAGTGCTAGAGATCGTTGGCTGAACTACGAGCAGTACTTC.

This clonotype has a handful of counts. V gene TRBV3-1 combines with J gene TRBJ2-5, with TRBD2 as a possible D gene (5 bases). This CDR3 spans 18 amino acids. V was trimmed by 1 base and J by 3 bases, leaving 21 bases between them. Germline CDR1 is LGHDT and CDR2 is YNNKEL (reference sequence). CDR3 amino acids: CASSQVIRRRAKEETQYF. DNA of the CDR3: TGTGCCAGCAGCCAAGTGATACGTCGGCGGGCAAAAGAAGAGACCCAGTACTTC.

In its sample, this clonotype was seen a few times. V gene TRBV28 combines with J gene TRBJ1-2; no clear D. The CDR3 length is 11 residues. CDR1 is MDHEN and CDR2 is SYDVKM in the germline V gene. Trimming took 4 bases from V and 7 from J, leaving 7 bases between them. CDR3 region: CASSWEGGYTF. CDR3 nucleotides: TGTGCCAGCAGTTGGGAGGGTGGCTACACCTTC.

This clonotype was seen a few times. V usage is TRBV7-9 and J usage is TRBJ1-1; D gene uncertain. V was trimmed by 2 bases and J by 6 bases, leaving 16 bases between them. Germline CDR1 and CDR2: SEHNR and FQNEAQ (reference sequence). The CDR3 has 15 amino acids. The CDR3 region is CASSLLGSGWSEAFF. As DNA, the CDR3 is TGTGCCAGCAGCTTACTCGGCAGTGGGTGGTCTGAAGCTTTCTTT.

This clonotype was seen a handful of times. CDR3 nucleotide sequence: TGTGCCAGCAGTTCCCTAGAGGGTTGGACTGAAGCTTTCTTT. It encodes CASSSLEGWTEAFF. This rearrangement joins TRBV12-3 or TRBV12-4 to TRBJ1-1; D unclear. Trimming shortened V by 4 bases and J by 5 bases, and 14 bases separated the two germline ends. The CDR3 has 14 residues.